A single TCR beta chain is shown here with its context. CDR1 is MNHNS and CDR2 is SASEGT in the germline V gene. The CDR3 runs to 14 residues. After removal of 6 bases from V and 0 bases from J, the junction contained 2 bases not matched to a gene. Source study methods: As immunoSEQ supplied junction-only sequences (without quality scores), filtering differed. TCRdb keeps only in-frame clones here, not all; method: immunoSEQ multiplex PCR. The V and J calls and clone size were taken over from that table, and D and trimming were inferred from the DNA. The sample lists 300,000 to 400,000 clones; roughly 70% were seen once. This sample stems from a study of shared clonotypes between healthy human individuals.

Input material: memory CD4+ T cells sorted from blood. As for subset: CD45RA-negative fraction. This rearrangement joins TRBV6-1 to TRBJ2-7, with 10 bases fitting TRBD1. The clonotype comes from a man aged 30 to 45 in good health. This CDR3 is CASRGQGSSYEQYF. Here the CDR3 DNA reads TGTGCCAGCAGGGGACAGGGGAGCTCCTACGAGCAGTACTTC.